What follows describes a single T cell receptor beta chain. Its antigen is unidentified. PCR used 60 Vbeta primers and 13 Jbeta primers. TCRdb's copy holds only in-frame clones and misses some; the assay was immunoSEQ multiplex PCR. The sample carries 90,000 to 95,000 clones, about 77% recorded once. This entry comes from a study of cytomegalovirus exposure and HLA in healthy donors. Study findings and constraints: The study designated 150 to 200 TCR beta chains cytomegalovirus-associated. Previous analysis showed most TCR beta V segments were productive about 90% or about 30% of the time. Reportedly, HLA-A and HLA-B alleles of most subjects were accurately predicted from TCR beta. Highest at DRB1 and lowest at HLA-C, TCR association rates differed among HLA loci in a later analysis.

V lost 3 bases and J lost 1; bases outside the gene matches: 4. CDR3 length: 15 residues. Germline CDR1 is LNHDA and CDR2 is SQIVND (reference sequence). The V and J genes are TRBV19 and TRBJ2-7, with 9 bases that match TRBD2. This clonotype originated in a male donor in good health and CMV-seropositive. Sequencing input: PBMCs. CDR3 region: CASSISGSRSYEQYF. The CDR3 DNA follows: TGTGCCAGTAGTATTAGCGGGAGTCGGTCCTACGAGCAGTACTTC.